Sequencing of this TCR beta chain was carried out in a study of breast tumors, draining lymph nodes, adjacent tissues. In TCRdb, the multiplex PCR reads were re-called with MiXCR into one record per CDR3 protein. The sample has roughly 21,000 distinct CDR3 sequences; about 50% are singletons. Study-level findings and limits: Tumor T cell lymph node origin was a supported hypothesis, not proven. Data fit most tumor T cells coming from lymph node, expanding in tumor.

The J segment lost 11 bases and the V segment lost 4 bases, leaving 20 bases of the junction unmatched. In germline, CDR1 is KGHDR, CDR2 SFDVKD. The CDR3 has 19 amino acids. Note on this clonotype: Its specificity is not known.

The clonotype originates from a female donor with breast cancer. Some clones in this sample may be carry-over from other donors' samples. Sequenced material: breast tumor tissue. V is TRBV24-1 and J is TRBJ2-1; the match to TRBD2 covers 12 bases. In DNA, the CDR3 is TGTGCCACCAGTGACCCGACTAGCGGGAGTGATATGGGGGGGCGTAAGCAGTTCTTC. Translating it yields CATSDPTSGSDMGGRKQFF.